This TCR beta chain was found in a study of regulatory T cells in long-lasting Graves disease. The CDR3 loop spans 16 amino acids. Germline CDR1 reads SQVTM; CDR2 reads ANQGSEA. V lost 3 bases and J 7 bases, leaving 22 bases between the germline ends. To make TCR beta libraries, researchers used iRepertoire HTBI primers and Arm-PCR of CDR3 regions. TCRdb reprocessed the multiplex PCR reads via MiXCR and lists one record per CDR3 protein. Among 500,000 or so distinct CDR3 sequences listed, roughly 16% were seen once. Time point of the sample: newly diagnosed GD, antithyroid drugs for less than 3 months. There was RNA extracted from PBMCs, and the TCR library was made from it. These records were also assigned to another study, of T cells in Graves' hyperthyroidism and ophthalmopathy. As that study records: Used for diagnoses were clinical symptoms, serum thyroxine and TRAb, thyroid ultrasound and orbital computed tomography. In the first-round RT-PCR of the TCR CDR3, the HTBI primer set was used.

This sequence originates from a woman aged 35-65 years with Graves disease. J is TRBJ2-1 and V is TRBV29-1; D perhaps matches TRBD1 (5 bases). Specimen: peripheral blood mononuclear cells (PBMCs), collected at new diagnosis, from a patient treated with antithyroid drugs. This chain's CDR3 is CSVDFATVFRRNEQFF. The CDR3 nucleotides read TGCAGCGTTGATTTCGCGACAGTTTTCCGCCGGAATGAGCAGTTCTTC.